A selection of T cell receptor beta chains follows, all from one sample in a study of shared clonotypes between healthy human individuals. Assay: immunoSEQ multiplex PCR; the TCRdb copy retains only in-frame clones and omits some. The table has about 2.4 million clones, approximately 93% seen once. Sequencing was carried out using naive CD4+ T cells from PBMCs. The source is a young man in good health. Some clones in this sample may be carry-over from other donors' samples. Both conserved end residues are part of each CDR3. The D gene is left open where the match is weak. Only some rows state a clone size, as once, few, many or a class for expanded clones.

J gene	V gene	clone size	D gene	CDR3 DNA	CDR3 protein
TRBJ2-7	TRBV5-1	once	TRBD1	TGCGCCAGCAGCTCCAGACAGGGAAGCTACGAGCAGTACTTC	CASSSRQGSYEQYF
TRBJ2-1	TRBV6-1	once	-	TGTGCCAGCATGGTCAGGGAGCGATACGAGCAGTTCTTC	CASMVRERYEQFF
TRBJ1-6	TRBV2	-	-	TGTGCCAGCAGTGTGGCGGTCCGGGGGGCACCCCTCCACTTT	CASSVAVRGAPLHF
TRBJ1-5	TRBV2	-	-	TGTGCCAGCAGTGAAGCGGGAGGGCAGCCCCAGCATTTT	CASSEAGGQPQHF
TRBJ1-1	TRBV11-2	-	-	TGTGCCAGCAGCTTAGAGGGGATTACTGAAGCTTTCTTT	CASSLEGITEAFF
TRBJ2-5	TRBV28	-	TRBD2	TGTGCCAGCAGTTTTGGGACTAGGAGTGAGACCCAGTACTTC	CASSFGTRSETQYF
TRBJ1-3	TRBV4-2	-	-	TGTGCCAGCAGCCAAGATATGAACAGTCAAAACACCATATATTTT	CASSQDMNSQNTIYF
TRBJ2-6	TRBV7-9	-	-	TGTGCCAGCAGCTCCGACAGCTCTGGGGCCAACGTCCTGACTTTC	CASSSDSSGANVLTF
TRBJ2-2	TRBV4-1	-	-	TGCGCCAGCAGCCAAGACTCACAGAAACCCGGGGAGCTGTTTTTT	CASSQDSQKPGELFF
TRBJ1-1	TRBV27	few	-	TGTGCCAGCAGTGCAGCGGGGGCCCGCGCTGAAGCTTTCTTT	CASSAAGARAEAFF
TRBJ2-7	TRBV7-9	-	-	TGTGCCAGCAGCCTCCAGGGAGCCGCCTACGAGCAGTACTTC	CASSLQGAAYEQYF
TRBJ2-6	TRBV5-1	-	TRBD2	TGCGCCAGCAGCTTGCCTCCACCCGGGGGGTCTGGGGCCAACGTCCTGACTTTC	CASSLPPPGGSGANVLTF
TRBJ2-5	TRBV30	once	TRBD1	TGTGCCTGGAGTCGGGGACAGTGGGGGGAGACCCAGTACTTC	CAWSRGQWGETQYF
TRBJ2-7	TRBV28	-	-	TGTGCCAGCAGTTTATTGTCAGGGGGGGACTACGAGCAGTACTTC	CASSLLSGGDYEQYF
TRBJ2-7	TRBV27	-	-	TGTGCCAGCAGTCCACCTCGAGGAGGGCCCCACGAGCAGTACTTC	CASSPPRGGPHEQYF
TRBJ2-1	TRBV19	-	-	TGTGCCAGTAGCCGACTAGTTTTCAATGAGCAGTTCTTC	CASSRLVFNEQFF
TRBJ1-1	TRBV29-1	-	TRBD1	TGCAGCGTTGAAAGGGACAGGGGATATTCTGAAGCTTTCTTT	CSVERDRGYSEAFF
TRBJ2-4	TRBV7-9	-	-	TGTGCCAGCAGGTGGAACTCCGACATTCAGTACTTC	CASRWNSDIQYF
TRBJ2-7	TRBV15	-	TRBD1	TGTGCCACCAGCGCCCGGACAGGGGGTTACGAGCAGTACTTC	CATSARTGGYEQYF
TRBJ2-7	TRBV7-8	-	-	TGTGCCAGCAGCTTAGGCCGGGATTCCCCTTACGAGCAGTACTTC	CASSLGRDSPYEQYF
TRBJ2-3	TRBV28	-	-	TGTGCCACCCTCTCAAATCCCCAGGGAGCGCAGTATTTT	CATLSNPQGAQYF
TRBJ1-1	TRBV7-3	-	TRBD1	TGTGCCAGCAGCTCGGGGACAGGGAACACTGAAGCTTTCTTT	CASSSGTGNTEAFF
TRBJ1-3	TRBV18	-	-	TGTGCCAGCTCACCTGCAGGGGAAGGAAACACCATATATTTT	CASSPAGEGNTIYF
TRBJ2-7	TRBV5-8	-	TRBD1	TGTGCCAGCAGCTTGATGACCGGGACAGGAGACTACGAGCAGTACTTC	CASSLMTGTGDYEQYF
TRBJ2-5	TRBV25-1	-	TRBD1	TGTGCCAGCAGTCTGTGGGAGGACAGGGCAGAGACCCAGTACTTC	CASSLWEDRAETQYF
TRBJ1-5	TRBV6-1	-	-	TGTGCCAGCAGTGAAGCGGCGGTACTTCAGCCCCAGCATTTT	CASSEAAVLQPQHF
TRBJ1-2	TRBV29-1	-	-	TGCAGCGTTGAAGATATCGACGGGAACTATGGCTACACCTTC	CSVEDIDGNYGYTF
TRBJ1-5	TRBV7-2	-	TRBD1	TGTGCCAGCAGCCGCGTCCAGGGGGGTCGGGATCAGCCCCAGCATTTT	CASSRVQGGRDQPQHF
TRBJ1-3	TRBV7-2	once	-	TGTGCCAGCAGCCCCCGACACTCCCCTGGAAACACCATATATTTT	CASSPRHSPGNTIYF
TRBJ1-1	TRBV2	-	-	TGTGCCAGCAGTGAAGGTACCGGGCCGAACACTGAAGCTTTCTTT	CASSEGTGPNTEAFF
TRBJ2-7	TRBV2	-	-	TGTGCCAGCAAACCTGCAGACCGCTCCTACGAGCAGTACTTC	CASKPADRSYEQYF
TRBJ2-7	TRBV5-4	-	-	TGTGCCAGCAGCTTGGAACCGGGGGTGACCTACGAGCAGTACTTC	CASSLEPGVTYEQYF
TRBJ2-1	TRBV11-1	-	-	TGTGCCAGCAGCCCCCAGGCTACCAACTACAATGAGCAGTTCTTC	CASSPQATNYNEQFF
TRBJ2-7	TRBV6-5	once	-	TGTGCCAGCAGTTTTGGAGAGGAGCAGTACTTC	CASSFGEEQYF
TRBJ1-1	TRBV11-3	-	-	TGTGCCAGCGAAGGAGCGAACACTGAAGCTTTCTTT	CASEGANTEAFF
TRBJ2-1	TRBV19	-	TRBD2	TGTGCCAGTAGCCGAACCGGGACTAGCGGGAGCAATGAGCAGTTCTTC	CASSRTGTSGSNEQFF
TRBJ2-5	TRBV11-3	-	TRBD2	TGTGCCAGCAGCTTGGGGACTAGCGGGAATGGTTTCCAAGAGACCCAGTACTTC	CASSLGTSGNGFQETQYF